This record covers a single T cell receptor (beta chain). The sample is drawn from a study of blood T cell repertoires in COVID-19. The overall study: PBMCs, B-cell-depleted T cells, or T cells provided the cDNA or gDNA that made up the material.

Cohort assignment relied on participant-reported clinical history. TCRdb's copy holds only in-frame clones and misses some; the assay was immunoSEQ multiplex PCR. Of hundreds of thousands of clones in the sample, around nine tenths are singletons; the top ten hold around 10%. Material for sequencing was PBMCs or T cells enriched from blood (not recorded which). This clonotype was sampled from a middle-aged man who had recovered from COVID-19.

CDR3: CASSGGGTHVQYTQYF. The CDR3 DNA is TGTGCCAGCAGTGGGGGGGGGACACATGTTCAATATACGCAGTATTTT. The chain couples TRBV28 to TRBJ2-3; D possibly corresponds to TRBD2 (7 bases). The CDR3 is 16 amino acids. Germline CDR1 and CDR2: MDHEN and SYDVKM. V was trimmed by 5 bases and J by 7 bases, leaving 22 bases between them.